This T cell receptor (beta chain) derives from a study of T cells in narcolepsy. About the study: Enrolled donors included narcolepsy type 1 or type 2 patients and healthy controls. General study points: Reportedly, autoreactive clonotypes were serially detected in patients' blood but not controls'. HCRT-specific and TRIB2-specific autoreactive clonotypes appeared among same-patient CSF and blood CD4+ clonotypes.

Points on this clone: What it recognizes is unknown.

The data were produced by immunoSEQ multiplex PCR, yet TCRdb's version contains in-frame clones alone and is incomplete. The sample carries 27,000 or so clones, about 87% recorded once. Germline V lookup: CDR1 MNHNS, CDR2 SASEGT. This CDR3 is 14 amino acids long. V was shortened by 6 bases and J by 0 bases, with 8 bases between the two germline ends. The chain uses TRBV6-1 and TRBJ1-4; TRBD1 might be the D (5 bases). This TCR derives from a human donor in good health. Sequencing was done on a sample of memory (CD45RA-) CD4+ T cells from blood. This chain's CDR3 is CASRGDPTNEKLFF. DNA for the CDR3: TGTGCCAGCAGGGGGGATCCAACTAATGAAAAACTGTTTTTT.